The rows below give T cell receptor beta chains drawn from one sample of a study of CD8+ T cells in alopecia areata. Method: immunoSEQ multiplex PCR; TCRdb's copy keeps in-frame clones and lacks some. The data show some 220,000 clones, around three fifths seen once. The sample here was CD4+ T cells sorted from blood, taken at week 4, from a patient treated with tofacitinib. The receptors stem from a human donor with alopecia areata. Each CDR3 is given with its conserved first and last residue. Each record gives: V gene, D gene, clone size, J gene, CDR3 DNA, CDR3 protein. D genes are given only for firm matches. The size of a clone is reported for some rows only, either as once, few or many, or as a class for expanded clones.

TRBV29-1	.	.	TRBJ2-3	TGCAGCGTTGAAGAGGTTATATCAGATACGCAGTATTTT	CSVEEVISDTQYF
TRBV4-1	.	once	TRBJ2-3	TGCGCCAGCAGCCTTAGACTAGAAGGTTCAGATACGCAGTATTTT	CASSLRLEGSDTQYF
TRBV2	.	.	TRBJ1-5	TGTGCCAGCAGTGGGACGGAAAATAATCAGCCCCAGCATTTT	CASSGTENNQPQHF
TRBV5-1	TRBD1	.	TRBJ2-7	TGCGCCAGCAGCCATGGACAGGGGGCCTACGAGCAGTACTTC	CASSHGQGAYEQYF
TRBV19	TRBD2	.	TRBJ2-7	TGTGCCAGTAGTATCCAGCGGGGAATCGGATACGAGCAGTACTTC	CASSIQRGIGYEQYF
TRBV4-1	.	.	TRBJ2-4	TGCGCCAGCAGCCAAATCCGCGGGGGCGGGGGACACGGAGCCAAAAACATTCAGTACTTC	CASSQIRGGGGHGAKNIQYF
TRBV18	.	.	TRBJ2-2	TGTGCCAGCTCAACAGGACGGAAACTCACCGGGGAGCTGTTTTTT	CASSTGRKLTGELFF
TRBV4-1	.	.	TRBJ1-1	TGCGCCAGCAGCCAACTCCGGAGGGGGAACACTGAAGCTTTCTTT	CASSQLRRGNTEAFF
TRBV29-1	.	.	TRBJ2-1	TGCAGCGTCAGTAGCTCCTACAATGAGCAGTTCTTC	CSVSSSYNEQFF
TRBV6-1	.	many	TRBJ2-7	TGTGCCAGCAGTGCCACTAGTACCTCCTACGAGCAGTACTTC	CASSATSTSYEQYF
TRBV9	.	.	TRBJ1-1	TGTGCCAGCAGCGGTCAAGGAGGCCGGGGCACTGAAGCTTTCTTT	CASSGQGGRGTEAFF
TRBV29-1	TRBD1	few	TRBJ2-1	TGCAGCGTAGACGGACAGGGGGTTTACAATGAGCAGTTCTTC	CSVDGQGVYNEQFF
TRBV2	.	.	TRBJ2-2	TGTGCCAGCAGTGAACCGGGGCACGGTACCGGGGAGCTGTTTTTT	CASSEPGHGTGELFF
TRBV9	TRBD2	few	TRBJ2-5	TGTGCCAGCAGCGTAGCTAGCGGCGGCGGAGAGACCCAGTACTTC	CASSVASGGGETQYF
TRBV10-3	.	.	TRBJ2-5	TGTGCCATCAGTGCTTCGACAGCAGAAGAGACCCAGTACTTC	CAISASTAEETQYF
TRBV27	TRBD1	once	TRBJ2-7	TGTGCCAGCAGTTCGGGACAGGGATTGAGAGAGCAGTACTTC	CASSSGQGLREQYF
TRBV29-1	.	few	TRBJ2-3	TGCAGCGTTGAAGGAGATACGCAGTATTTT	CSVEGDTQYF
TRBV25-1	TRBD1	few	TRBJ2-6	TGTGCCAGCACCTATGGGGGGACAGGACGCTCCGGGGCCAACGTCCTGACTTTC	CASTYGGTGRSGANVLTF
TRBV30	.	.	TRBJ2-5	TGTGCCTGGAGTAGGAGTCGGGAGACCCAGTACTTC	CAWSRSRETQYF
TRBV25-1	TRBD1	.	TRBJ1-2	TGTGCCAGCAGCCGGGGACAGGGGTATGGCTACACCTTC	CASSRGQGYGYTF
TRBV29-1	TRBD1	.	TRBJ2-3	TGCAGCGCGCAACAGGGGCCGGATACGCAGTATTTT	CSAQQGPDTQYF
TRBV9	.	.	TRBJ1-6	TGTGCCAGCAGCGTAGGGGGCTCCTATAATTCACCCCTCCACTTT	CASSVGGSYNSPLHF